This TCR beta chain came from a study of CD8 T cells in Susac syndrome. Findings and caveats of the study: The study's TCR sequencing and HLA analysis drew on a certain number of individuals. That number was acknowledged as relatively small.

About 0.5 to 1 ug RNA was reverse transcribed with random hexamers. Multiplex immunoSEQ PCR targeted 54 Vbeta and 13 Jbeta TCR beta segments. TCRdb analysed the immunoSEQ multiplex PCR reads with MiXCR anew, one entry per CDR3 protein. Among roughly 170,000 distinct CDR3 sequences listed, roughly 92% were seen once. The sample holds a few counts of this clonotype. Antigen specificity is unknown. The CDR3 contains 14 residues. The V gene end was trimmed by 6 bases and the J gene end by 8 bases; junction bases not matched to a gene: 11. CDR1 MDHEN and CDR2 SYDVKM come from the germline V gene. High-throughput TCR beta sequencing covered peripheral CD8+ and CD4+ T cells. Both CD4+ and CD8+ T cells were negatively isolated, and TEMRA cells underwent FACS enrichment.

The chain combines TRBV28 with TRBJ1-1; TRBD1 matches 8 bases. The receptor was isolated from a human donor with multiple sclerosis. Sequencing was done on a sample of CD4+ T cells from PBMCs. DNA for the CDR3: TGTGCCAGCAGACATGGGACAGGCCACGGGGAAGCTTTCTTT. Amino acids: CASRHGTGHGEAFF.